This T cell receptor (beta chain) was found in a study of human T cells and chemical hapten exposure. Study conclusions and caveats: Significantly more large CDR3 similarity clusters were formed by expanded TCRs than by controls.

Time point indicated: pre-sensitization, week 0. The treatment here: therapeutic diphenylcyclopropenone sensitization with weekly scalp DPC. Points on this clonotype: Its antigen remains unidentified.

The germline gives CDR1 SGHTA, CDR2 FQGNSA. V was clipped by 4 bases and J by 2 bases, with 14 bases between them. The CDR3 is 16 residues long. TCRdb reanalysed the RACE reads using MiXCR and keeps one entry per CDR3 protein. The data contain 300,000 to 450,000 distinct CDR3 sequences, about 5.4% of them singletons. This sequence originates from a woman aged 18-30 years with alopecia areata. Some clones in this sample may be carry-over from other donors' samples. Sequences were derived from whole blood, sampled in connection with sensitization to the hapten diphenylcyclopropenone (DPC). The chain uses TRBV7-2 and TRBJ2-2, with D maybe TRBD2 (5 bases). For the CDR3, the DNA is TGTGCCAGCAGCTACACTCTGCTAGCAAACACCGGGGAGCTGTTTTTT. Its translation is CASSYTLLANTGELFF.